Listed here is a single T cell receptor beta chain. Clones were sequenced by immunoSEQ multiplex PCR, and TCRdb holds only the in-frame ones, with some missing. The sample has roughly 250,000 clones; approximately 86% are singletons. These data belong to a study of blood T cell repertoires in COVID-19. The participants were between about 18 and 89 years old and came from roughly 25 US areas. V lost 6 bases to trimming and J lost 7 bases; unmatched junction nucleotides: 11. The CDR3 consists of 15 residues. CDR1 is MNHEY, CDR2 SVGAGI, per germline. The chain is built from TRBV6-5 and TRBJ2-2; 7 bases agree with TRBD2. The TCR originated in a woman in her thirties or forties with acute COVID-19. Specimen: PBMCs or T cells enriched from blood (not recorded which). CDR3 sequence (DNA): TGTGCCAGCAGCCTCATGGGGGGGGGAAGCGGGGAGCTGTTTTTT. Its translation is CASSLMGGGSGELFF.